The T cell receptor (beta chain) under discussion was sequenced for a study of shared clonotypes between healthy human individuals. Replicate PCRs run on sorted subsets employed 200 ng DNA, around 27,000 T cell genomes. Profiling relied on immunoSEQ multiplex PCR, and the TCRdb table lists in-frame clones only, not all of them. The table has around 600,000 clones, around 95% seen once. Worth noting for this clone: Its specificity is not known.

Whole-study results and caveats: Blood was the only sampled material, and tissue repertoires likely differ. Non-shared clonotypes displayed generation probabilities falling below those of clonotypes present in all four donors. An expected dependence of interdonor clonotype sharing on sequencing depth was noted.

Terminally differentiated effector memory CD45RA+ cells were excluded from the naive CD8 cells, which were CD45RO-negative and positively selected for CCR7. Per germline, CDR1 MDHEN and CDR2 SYDVKM. After removal of 9 bases from V and 2 bases from J, the junction contained 6 bases not matched to a gene. CDR3 length equals 13 residues. This clonotype originated in a woman under 40 in good health. V and J are TRBV28 and TRBJ2-7; 8 bases line up with TRBD1. Sequencing was carried out using naive CD8+ T cells sorted from blood. The CDR3 nucleotides are TGTGCCAGTTCGGACAGGGATGCCTACGAGCAGTACTTC. It translates to CASSDRDAYEQYF.